The present T cell receptor (beta chain) was sequenced within a study of technical replicates of blood from a handful of donors. Sequencing was performed with immunoSEQ multiplex PCR; in TCRdb, only in-frame clones are kept and a portion is missing. The sample lists about 50,000 clones; nearly 95% were seen once. Sequenced: PBMCs. The receptor comes from a human donor in good health. Some clones in this sample may be carry-over from other donors' samples.

In DNA, the CDR3 is TGTGCCTTTGGACAGGGGAACCACGAGCAGTACTTC. Its translation is CAFGQGNHEQYF. The V gene is TRBV30, the J gene TRBJ2-5, with 9 nucleotides matching TRBD1. TRBJ2-7 explains the end of the DNA better; the J call may be wrong. From germline, CDR1 is GTSNPN and CDR2 SVGIG (reference sequence). CDR3 length equals 12 residues.